This T cell receptor beta chain was profiled in a study of blood T cell repertoires in COVID-19. As handled by the study authors: How many nucleated cells were present was estimated from reference gene primer amplification. TCRdb keeps only in-frame clones here, not all; method: immunoSEQ multiplex PCR. The D gene and trimming were derived from the DNA, and the V and J assignments and clone size from that table. This sample yields under 250,000 clones, of which about four fifths are seen a single time; about 7.3% belongs to the top ten. This CDR3 contains 15 residues. CDR1 is SGHTA and CDR2 is FQGNSA in the germline V gene. Trimming at V came to 5 bases and at J to 10 bases, leaving 8 bases not matched to a gene.

Sequenced input: peripheral blood. The chain is built from TRBV7-2 and TRBJ1-6, with 10 bases that match TRBD1. The TCR sequence derives from a woman aged 45 to 65 with active or convalescent COVID-19. This CDR3 is CASSPQTGGKSPLHF. DNA of the CDR3: TGTGCCAGCAGCCCGCAGACAGGGGGCAAGTCACCCCTCCACTTT.